This T cell receptor (beta chain) was documented in a study of cytomegalovirus exposure and HLA in healthy donors. Sequenced by immunoSEQ multiplex PCR; TCRdb stores in-frame clones only, minus some. The sample carries roughly 45,000 clones, approximately 95% recorded once. CDR1 and CDR2 from the germline V gene are LGHNA and YSLEER. J gave up 7 bases and V 4 bases, and 7 bases lay outside the gene matches. The CDR3 contains 14 residues. The gene calls are TRBV4-3 and TRBJ1-5; TRBD1 aligns across 7 bases. Sequencing was done on a sample of PBMCs. This sequence originates from a woman aged 18-30 years in good health and CMV-seropositive. The chain's CDR3 is CASSLDREGQPQHF. The CDR3 DNA reads as TGCGCCAGCAGCCTCGACAGGGAAGGACAGCCCCAGCATTTT.